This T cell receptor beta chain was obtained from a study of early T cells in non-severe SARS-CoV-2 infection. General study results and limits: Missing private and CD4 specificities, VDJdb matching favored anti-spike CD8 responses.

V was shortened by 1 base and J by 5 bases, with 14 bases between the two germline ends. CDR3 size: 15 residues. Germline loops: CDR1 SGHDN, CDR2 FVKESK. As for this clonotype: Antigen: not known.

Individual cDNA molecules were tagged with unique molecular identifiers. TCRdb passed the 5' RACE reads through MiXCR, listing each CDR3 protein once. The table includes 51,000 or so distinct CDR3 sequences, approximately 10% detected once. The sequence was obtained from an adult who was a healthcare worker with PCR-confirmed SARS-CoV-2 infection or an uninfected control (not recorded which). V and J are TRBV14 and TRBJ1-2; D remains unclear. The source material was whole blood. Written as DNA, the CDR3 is TGTGCCAGCAGCCAAGTTGGCAGTAACGTATATGGCTACACCTTC. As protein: CASSQVGSNVYGYTF. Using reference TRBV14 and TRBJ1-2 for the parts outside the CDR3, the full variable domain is EAGVTQFPSHSVIEKGQTVTLRCDPISGHDNLYWYRRVMGKEIKFLLHFVKESKQDESGMPNNRFLAERTGGTYSTLKVQPAELEDSGVYFCASSQVGSNVYGYTFGSGTRLTVV.